Listed below are T cell receptor beta chains from one sample, sequenced in a study of blood T cells in healthy people across ages. TCRdb re-analysed the 5' RACE reads in MiXCR, keeping a single row per CDR3 protein. The sample records about 1.8 million distinct CDR3 sequences, roughly 49% being singletons. The sequenced material came from blood. These receptors all come from a woman aged 40 to 55 in good health. The CDR3 runs from the conserved cysteine through the conserved F or W. The size field is filled for only some rows; it gives once, few, many or a size class.

V gene	clone size	J gene	CDR3 protein
TRBV29-1	many	TRBJ2-1	CSVEGNEQFF
TRBV24-1	.	TRBJ2-1	CATAASGGSSSYNEQFF
TRBV11-2	.	TRBJ1-1	CASSPDWNTEAFF
TRBV5-1	few	TRBJ2-5	CASSLVGRVQETQYF
TRBV20-1	few	TRBJ2-5	CSAIRDRDQETQYF
TRBV15	.	TRBJ1-6	CATSRNREYSPLHF
TRBV27	.	TRBJ2-3	CASSFRDKSPTDTQYF
TRBV29-1	.	TRBJ2-3	CSVAQGAHSTDTQYF
TRBV20-1	.	TRBJ2-5	CSALDSTKGETQYF
TRBV6-2/TRBV6-3	once	TRBJ2-6	CASSGLAGASGANVLTF
TRBV4-2	.	TRBJ2-1	CASSQVANHNEQFF
TRBV4-1	once	TRBJ2-1	CVSSQDRQGANEQFF
TRBV6-1	.	TRBJ2-1	CASSEEEGGYNEQFF
TRBV27	.	TRBJ1-2	CASSFWDGLWGYTF
TRBV29-1	.	TRBJ1-2	CSAAGGPDYGYTF
TRBV15	once	TRBJ2-7	CATSRGPRPDRSSYEQYF
TRBV15	few	TRBJ1-2	CATSRGGGGYTF
TRBV10-3	.	TRBJ2-7	CAISAGNNEQYF
TRBV6-2/TRBV6-3	.	TRBJ2-1	CASSTRPDEQFF
TRBV18	.	TRBJ2-7	CASSPPGTESYEQYF
TRBV12-3/TRBV12-4	few	TRBJ2-7	CASSYSGPLTSEQYF
TRBV21-1	.	TRBJ2-1	CAGSPRTSGGYNEQFF
TRBV20-1	.	TRBJ2-1	CSATGLAGGPGYNEQFF
TRBV20-1	.	TRBJ1-5	CSAISTNLVQPQHF
TRBV25-1	few	TRBJ2-7	CASSEGAGLVYEQYF
TRBV3-1	.	TRBJ2-3	CASSRRHGGRTDTQYF
TRBV14	.	TRBJ2-2	CASSPQGARAPKNTGELFF
TRBV5-5	.	TRBJ2-3	CASSFPYRTDTQYF
TRBV28	.	TRBJ1-2	CASSISGANNYGYTF
TRBV2	.	TRBJ2-3	CASKEDYRTDTQYF
TRBV25-1	few	TRBJ2-1	CASSEGGISYNEQFF
TRBV7-6	.	TRBJ1-4	CASRLDWGNNEKLFF
TRBV20-1	.	TRBJ1-1	CSAIPGILNTEAFF
TRBV20-1	few	TRBJ1-4	CSARDRGHGEKLFF
TRBV6-2/TRBV6-3	few	TRBJ2-6	CASRATVLFGANVLTF
TRBV6-5	.	TRBJ2-5	CASSGSGGNQETQYF
TRBV20-1	.	TRBJ1-5	CSTRRPGILSNQPQHF
TRBV18	.	TRBJ2-5	CASSPQGHLGETQYF
TRBV4-3	few	TRBJ2-1	CASSQDMGDSAYNEQFF
TRBV20-1	.	TRBJ1-6	CSVVSPSSYNSPLHF
TRBV5-4	.	TRBJ1-2	CASSLASKQGIGGYTF
TRBV4-3	.	TRBJ2-1	CASSQEARGGSEQFF
TRBV6-5	.	TRBJ2-7	CASSYSGGAIYEQYF
TRBV6-5	.	TRBJ1-5	CASSFSPSPGGQPQHF
TRBV25-1	few	TRBJ1-1	CASSEYRNTEAFF
TRBV7-6	.	TRBJ1-1	CASSPVGGNTEAFF
TRBV9	.	TRBJ1-1	CASSVAQQGGAFF
TRBV20-1	.	TRBJ2-7	CSARTDSSYEQYF
TRBV10-3	many	TRBJ1-2	CAISEGTGDNYGYTF
TRBV7-9	few	TRBJ1-2	CASSLTPGIGYTF
TRBV7-2	.	TRBJ2-7	CASSSGTSGGQGDYGEQYF
TRBV5-5	few	TRBJ1-2	CASSLVGQTNYGYTF
TRBV14	.	TRBJ1-1	CASSQARTEAFF
TRBV15	.	.	CATSREGQAKTQYF
TRBV5-1	.	TRBJ2-7	CASSRYILTPQSYEQYF
TRBV6-5	.	TRBJ1-1	CASSFYLGLNTEAFF
TRBV12-3/TRBV12-4	.	TRBJ1-1	CASSGDLNTEAFF
TRBV6-2/TRBV6-3	.	TRBJ1-1	CASSYPGDPLQGDTEAFF
TRBV7-2	.	TRBJ2-3	CASSPQTSGGAATQYF
TRBV12-3/TRBV12-4	.	TRBJ2-1	CASSNGQGVWNEQFF